What follows describes a single TCR beta chain. The antigen is undetermined. This sample's TCRbeta library carried unique molecular identifier barcodes. MiXCR was run by TCRdb on the PCR reads, yielding one entry per CDR3 protein. The sample shows about 870,000 distinct CDR3 sequences, about 15% of them seen only once. The sample belongs to a study of T-cell reconstitution after alpha-beta-depleted transplantation in children. Findings and limits, study-wide: It was surviving recipient T cells and thymic progenitors that gave some patients high TCRbeta diversity at day 60. At around two months after transplant, the alpha-beta T cells were reportedly derived from several hundred expanded clones that came from non-depleted graft cells.

The input for sequencing was PBMCs, mostly from graft donor cells, taken 360 days after TCRalphabeta/CD19-depleted stem cell transplant. The origin of this receptor is a male patient younger than 18 who had a stem cell transplant for acute lymphoblastic leukemia, so the T cells may come from the graft donor.

CDR3 in amino acids: CASSWGLAAYEQYF. In DNA, the CDR3 is TGTGCCAGCAGTTGGGGACTAGCGGCCTACGAGCAGTACTTC. The rearrangement uses TRBV6-5 and TRBJ2-7, with 11 bases identical to TRBD2. The CDR3 spans 14 residues. V lost 4 bases and J lost 2; bases outside the gene matches: 1. Per the germline V gene, CDR1 is MNHEY and CDR2 is SVGAGI.